The clone carrying this TCR beta chain occurred many times. Its antigen is unidentified. These data are taken from a study of Graves' ophthalmopathy and Graves' hyperthyroidism. Study-level findings and limits: Most expanded clonotypes in thyroid above 0.001 frequency also showed up in blood.

Amplified TCR beta CDR3 regions were obtained using RNA transcripts as template. RT-PCR was first run with HTBI primers, then multiplex PCR in a second round. TCRdb reanalysed the multiplex PCR reads using MiXCR and keeps one entry per CDR3 protein. The sample yields some 410,000 distinct CDR3 sequences, around a fifth seen once. Germline V CDR1 and CDR2: SGHRS, YFSETQ. CDR3 length equals 14 residues. V was clipped by 3 bases and J by 4 bases; unmatched bases: 2. Material: peripheral blood. The sequence derives from a woman younger than 35 with stable Graves' hyperthyroidism. The V gene is TRBV5-1, the J gene TRBJ2-2; 8 bases agree with TRBD1. For the CDR3, the DNA is TGCGCCAGCAGCTCCGGACAGGGCACCGGGGAGCTGTTTTTT. Protein product: CASSSGQGTGELFF.